This T cell receptor (beta chain) was recorded in a study of cytomegalovirus exposure and HLA in healthy donors. As for the study in general: Out of 398 genotyped donors, 81% belonged to the Caucasian-associated ancestry cluster. Study-wide findings and caveats: In a later analysis, most CMV-associated TCR beta chains appeared HLA-restricted. According to the study, 150 to 200 TCR beta chains were cytomegalovirus-associated. At a 0.05 false discovery rate, a later analysis found 18,000 or so TCR beta sequences to be associated with HLA alleles.

In regard to this clone: As yet, its antigen is unknown.

With 60 Vbeta and 13 Jbeta primers, the PCR was carried out. The table came from immunoSEQ multiplex PCR; TCRdb's copy has only in-frame clones and leaves some out. The top ten clones hold around 1.7% of a sample with about 200,000 clones, approximately 79% of them seen once. V shed 7 bases and J 3 bases; nucleotides not matched to a gene: 3. Germline CDR1 is SGHRS and CDR2 is YFSETQ. The CDR3 extends over 14 amino acids. This chain links TRBV5-1 with TRBJ2-3, with 12 bases lining up with TRBD1. The specimen was PBMCs. The receptor's source is a man aged 45 to 65 in good health and CMV-seronegative. In nucleotides, the CDR3 is TGCGCCAGCGGGACAGGGGGCGGAACAGATACGCAGTATTTT. The encoded protein is CASGTGGGTDTQYF.